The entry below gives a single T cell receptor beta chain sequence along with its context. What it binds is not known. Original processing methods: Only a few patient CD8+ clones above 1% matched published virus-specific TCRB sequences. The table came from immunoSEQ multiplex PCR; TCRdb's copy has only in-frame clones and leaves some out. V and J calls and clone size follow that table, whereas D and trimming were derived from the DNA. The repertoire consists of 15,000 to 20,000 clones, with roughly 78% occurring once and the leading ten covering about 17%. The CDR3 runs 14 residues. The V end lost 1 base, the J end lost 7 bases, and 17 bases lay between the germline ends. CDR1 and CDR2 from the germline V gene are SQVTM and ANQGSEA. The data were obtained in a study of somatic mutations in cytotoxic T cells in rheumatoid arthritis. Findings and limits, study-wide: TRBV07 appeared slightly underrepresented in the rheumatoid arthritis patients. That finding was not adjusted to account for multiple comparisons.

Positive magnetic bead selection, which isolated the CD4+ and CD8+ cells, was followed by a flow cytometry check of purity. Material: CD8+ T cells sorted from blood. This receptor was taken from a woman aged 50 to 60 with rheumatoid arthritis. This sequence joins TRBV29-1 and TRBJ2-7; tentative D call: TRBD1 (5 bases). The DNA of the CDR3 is TGCAGCGTTGAAGGGCAGGGCACCTCTCGAGAGCAGTACTTC. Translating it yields CSVEGQGTSREQYF.